Sequencing of this T cell receptor (beta chain) was carried out in a study of regulatory T cells in long-lasting Graves disease. Study at large: Prior antithyroid drug treatment in newly diagnosed Graves' patients lasted under 3 months.

Stated time point: newly diagnosed GD, antithyroid drugs for less than 3 months. RNA isolated from PBMCs was used to make the TCR library. This CDR3 region has 12 residues. CDR1 and CDR2 (germline): GTSNPN, SVGIG (reference sequence). The V end lost 2 bases, the J end lost 9 bases, and 10 bases lay between the germline ends. Construction of the TCR beta libraries employed iRepertoire HTBI primers in conjunction with Arm-PCR of CDR3 regions. TCRdb re-analysed the multiplex PCR reads in MiXCR, keeping a single row per CDR3 protein. Seen here are about 430,000 distinct CDR3 sequences, about 15% observed once, and the top ten hold approximately 7.8%. The same specimen was also included in a second study, on T cells in Graves' hyperthyroidism and ophthalmopathy. Per that study: Diagnoses used clinical symptoms, serum thyroxine and TRAb, thyroid ultrasound and orbital computed tomography.

This clonotype originated in a woman between 35 and 50 years old with Graves disease. The material was peripheral blood mononuclear cells (PBMCs), obtained at new diagnosis, from a patient treated with antithyroid drugs. The chain recombines TRBV30 with TRBJ2-2, with D hard to call. The CDR3 loop reads CAWSKGTWELFF. The CDR3 coding sequence is TGTGCCTGGAGTAAGGGTACCTGGGAGCTGTTTTTT.